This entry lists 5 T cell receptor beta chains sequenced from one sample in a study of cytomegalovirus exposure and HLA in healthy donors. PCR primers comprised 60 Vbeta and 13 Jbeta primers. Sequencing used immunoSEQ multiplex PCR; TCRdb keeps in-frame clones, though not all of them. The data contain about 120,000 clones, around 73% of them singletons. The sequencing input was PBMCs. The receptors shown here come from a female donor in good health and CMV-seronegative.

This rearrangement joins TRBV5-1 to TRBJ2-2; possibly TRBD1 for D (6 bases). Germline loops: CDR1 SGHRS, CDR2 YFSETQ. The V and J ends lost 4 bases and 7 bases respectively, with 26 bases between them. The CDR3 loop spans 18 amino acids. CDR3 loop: CASSSQIQGSLFDGELFF. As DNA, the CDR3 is TGCGCCAGCAGCAGCCAGATTCAGGGGTCCTTATTCGACGGGGAGCTGTTTTTT.

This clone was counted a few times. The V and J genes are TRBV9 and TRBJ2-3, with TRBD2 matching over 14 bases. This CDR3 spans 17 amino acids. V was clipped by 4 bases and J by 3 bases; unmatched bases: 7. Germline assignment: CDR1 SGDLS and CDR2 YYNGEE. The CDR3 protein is CASSLGTSGSETDTQYF. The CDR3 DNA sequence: TGTGCCAGCAGCCTGGGGACTAGCGGGAGTGAAACAGATACGCAGTATTTT.

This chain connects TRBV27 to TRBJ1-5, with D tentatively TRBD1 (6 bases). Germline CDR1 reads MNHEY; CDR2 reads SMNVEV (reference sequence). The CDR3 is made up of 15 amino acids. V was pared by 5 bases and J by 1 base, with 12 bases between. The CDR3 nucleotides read TGTGCCAGCAGTAGCAGGGGTGCAAGCAATCAGCCCCAGCATTTT. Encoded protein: CASSSRGASNQPQHF.

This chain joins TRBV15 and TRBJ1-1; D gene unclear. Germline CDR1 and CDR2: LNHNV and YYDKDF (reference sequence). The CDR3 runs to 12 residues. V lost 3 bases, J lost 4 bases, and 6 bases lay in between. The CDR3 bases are TGTGCCACCAGCAGTTCCCTCACTGAAGCTTTCTTT. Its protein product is CATSSSLTEAFF. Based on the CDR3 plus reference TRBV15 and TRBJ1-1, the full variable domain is DAMVIQNPRYQVTQFGKPVTLSCSQTLNHNVMYWYQQKSSQAPKLLFHYYDKDFNNEADTPDNFQSRRPNTSFCFLDIRSPGLGDTAMYLCATSSSLTEAFFGQGTRLTVV.

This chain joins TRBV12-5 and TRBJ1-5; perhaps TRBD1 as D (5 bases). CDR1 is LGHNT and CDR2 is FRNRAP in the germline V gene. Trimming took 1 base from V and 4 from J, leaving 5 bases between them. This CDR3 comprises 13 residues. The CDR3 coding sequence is TGTGCTAGTGGTTTGGAGGGGAATCAGCCCCAGCATTTT. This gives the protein CASGLEGNQPQHF.